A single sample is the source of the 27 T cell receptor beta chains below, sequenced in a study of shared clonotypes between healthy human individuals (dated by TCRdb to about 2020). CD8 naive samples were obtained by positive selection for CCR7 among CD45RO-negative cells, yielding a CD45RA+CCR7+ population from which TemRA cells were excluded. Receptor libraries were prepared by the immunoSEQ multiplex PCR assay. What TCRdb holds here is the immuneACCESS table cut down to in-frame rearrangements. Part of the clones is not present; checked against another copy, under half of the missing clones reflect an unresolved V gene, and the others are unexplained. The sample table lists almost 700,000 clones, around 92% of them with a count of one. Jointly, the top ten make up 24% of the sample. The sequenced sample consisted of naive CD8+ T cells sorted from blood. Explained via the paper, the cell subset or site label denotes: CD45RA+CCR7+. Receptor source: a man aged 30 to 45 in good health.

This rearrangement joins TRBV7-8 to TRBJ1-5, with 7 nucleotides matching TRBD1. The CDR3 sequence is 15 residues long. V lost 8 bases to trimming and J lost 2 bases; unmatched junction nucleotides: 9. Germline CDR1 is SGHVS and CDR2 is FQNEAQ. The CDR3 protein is CASVGPGGRNQPQHF. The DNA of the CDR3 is TGTGCCAGCGTGGGGCCAGGGGGGCGCAATCAGCCCCAGCATTTT.

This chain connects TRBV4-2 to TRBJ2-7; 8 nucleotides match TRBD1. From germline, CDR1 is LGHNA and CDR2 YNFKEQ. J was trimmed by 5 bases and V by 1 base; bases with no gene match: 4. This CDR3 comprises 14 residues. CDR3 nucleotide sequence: TGTGCCAGCAGCCAAGCACAGGGGGTCCACGAGCAGTACTTC. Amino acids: CASSQAQGVHEQYF.

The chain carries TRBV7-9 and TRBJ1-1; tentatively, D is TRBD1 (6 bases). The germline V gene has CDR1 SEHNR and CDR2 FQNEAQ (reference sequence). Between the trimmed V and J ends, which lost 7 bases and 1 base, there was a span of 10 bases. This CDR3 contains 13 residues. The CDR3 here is CASTLGGNTEAFF. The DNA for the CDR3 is TGTGCCAGCACCCTAGGGGGGAACACTGAAGCTTTCTTT.

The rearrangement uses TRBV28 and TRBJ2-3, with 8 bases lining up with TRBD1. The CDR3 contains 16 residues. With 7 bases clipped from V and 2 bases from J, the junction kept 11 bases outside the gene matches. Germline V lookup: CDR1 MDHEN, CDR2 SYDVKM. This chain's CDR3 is CASKPQGAHFTDTQYF. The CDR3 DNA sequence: TGTGCCAGCAAGCCCCAGGGGGCCCACTTCACAGATACGCAGTATTTT.

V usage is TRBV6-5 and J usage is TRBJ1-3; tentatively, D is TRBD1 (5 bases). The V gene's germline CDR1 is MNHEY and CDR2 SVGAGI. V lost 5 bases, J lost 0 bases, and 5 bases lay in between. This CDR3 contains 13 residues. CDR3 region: CASSTGSGNTIYF. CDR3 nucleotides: TGTGCCAGCAGTACAGGCTCTGGAAACACCATATATTTT.

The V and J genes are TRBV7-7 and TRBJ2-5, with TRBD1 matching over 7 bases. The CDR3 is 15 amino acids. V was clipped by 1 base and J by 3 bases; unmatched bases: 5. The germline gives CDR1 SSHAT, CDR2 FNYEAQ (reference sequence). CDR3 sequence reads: CASSLGYRGKETQYF. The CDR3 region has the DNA TGTGCCAGCAGCTTAGGATACAGGGGTAAAGAGACCCAGTACTTC.

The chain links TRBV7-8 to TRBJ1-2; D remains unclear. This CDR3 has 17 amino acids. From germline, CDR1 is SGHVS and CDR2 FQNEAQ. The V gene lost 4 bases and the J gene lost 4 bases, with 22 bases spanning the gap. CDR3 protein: CASSSYPEATGSYGYTF. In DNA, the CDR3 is TGTGCCAGCAGCTCGTATCCCGAGGCAACCGGATCCTATGGCTACACCTTC.

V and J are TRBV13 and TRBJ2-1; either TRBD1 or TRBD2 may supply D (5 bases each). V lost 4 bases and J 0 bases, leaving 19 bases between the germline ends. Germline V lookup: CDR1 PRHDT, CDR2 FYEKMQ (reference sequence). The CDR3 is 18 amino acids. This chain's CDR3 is CASSSRDGPLSSYNEQFF. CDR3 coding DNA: TGTGCCAGCAGCTCAAGGGACGGACCACTCAGCTCCTACAATGAGCAGTTCTTC.

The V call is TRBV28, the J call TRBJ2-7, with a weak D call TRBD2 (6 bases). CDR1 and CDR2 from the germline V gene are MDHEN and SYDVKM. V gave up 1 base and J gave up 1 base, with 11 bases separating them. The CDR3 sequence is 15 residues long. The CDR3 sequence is CASSLLAGRSYEQYF. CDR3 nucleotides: TGTGCCAGCAGTTTATTGGCGGGAAGGTCCTACGAGCAGTACTTC.

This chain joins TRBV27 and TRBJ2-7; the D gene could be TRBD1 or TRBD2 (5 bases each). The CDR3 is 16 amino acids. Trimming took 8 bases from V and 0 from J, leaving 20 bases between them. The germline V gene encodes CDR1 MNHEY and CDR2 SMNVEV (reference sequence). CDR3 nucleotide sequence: TGTGCCAGCGGATCGCTCAGGGACCGAAGCTCCTACGAGCAGTACTTC. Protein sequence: CASGSLRDRSSYEQYF.

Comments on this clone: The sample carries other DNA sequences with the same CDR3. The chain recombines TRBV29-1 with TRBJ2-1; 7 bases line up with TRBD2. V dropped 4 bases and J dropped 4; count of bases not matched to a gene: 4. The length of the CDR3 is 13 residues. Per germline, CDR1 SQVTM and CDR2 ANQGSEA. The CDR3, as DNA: TGCAGCGTTGGGCTAGCGGATTACAATGAGCAGTTCTTC. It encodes CSVGLADYNEQFF.

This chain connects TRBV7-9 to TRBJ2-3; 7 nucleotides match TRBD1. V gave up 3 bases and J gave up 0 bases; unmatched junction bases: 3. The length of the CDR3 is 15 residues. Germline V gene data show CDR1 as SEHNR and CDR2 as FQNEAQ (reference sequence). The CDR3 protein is CASSFGQASTDTQYF. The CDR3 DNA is TGTGCCAGCAGCTTTGGACAGGCTAGCACAGATACGCAGTATTTT.

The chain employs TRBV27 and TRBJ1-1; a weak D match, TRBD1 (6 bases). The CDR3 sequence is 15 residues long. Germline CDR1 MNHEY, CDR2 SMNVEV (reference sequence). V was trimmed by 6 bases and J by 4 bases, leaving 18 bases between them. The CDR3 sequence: CASSKPPGGPTEAFF. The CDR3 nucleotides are TGTGCCAGCAGCAAACCCCCGGGGGGCCCCACTGAAGCTTTCTTT.

The CDR3 loop reads CASSPERDLWNEQYF. The CDR3 DNA sequence: TGTGCCAGCAGCCCTGAGCGGGACCTCTGGAACGAGCAGTACTTC. J is TRBJ2-7 and V is TRBV7-8; 7 nucleotides align to TRBD2. The CDR3 is 15 amino acids. V was clipped by 5 bases and J by 5 bases; unmatched bases: 12. Germline V gene sequence: CDR1 SGHVS, CDR2 FQNEAQ.

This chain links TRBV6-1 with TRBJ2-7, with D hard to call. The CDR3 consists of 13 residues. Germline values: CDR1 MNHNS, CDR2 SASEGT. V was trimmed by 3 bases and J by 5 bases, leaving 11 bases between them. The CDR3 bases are TGTGCCAGCAGTGACTTACCGCAAGACGAGCAGTACTTC. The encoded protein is CASSDLPQDEQYF.

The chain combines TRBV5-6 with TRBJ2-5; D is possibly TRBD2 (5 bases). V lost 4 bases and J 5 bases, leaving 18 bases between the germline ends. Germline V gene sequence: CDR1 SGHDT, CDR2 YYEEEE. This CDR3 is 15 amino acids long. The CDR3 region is CASSHAGIAMETQYF. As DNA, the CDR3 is TGTGCCAGCAGCCACGCCGGGATTGCCATGGAGACCCAGTACTTC.

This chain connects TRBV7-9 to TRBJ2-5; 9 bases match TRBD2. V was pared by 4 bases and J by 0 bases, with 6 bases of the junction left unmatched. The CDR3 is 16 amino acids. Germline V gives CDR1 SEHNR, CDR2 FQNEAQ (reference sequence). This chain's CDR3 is CASSSLAGPNQETQYF. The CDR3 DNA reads TGTGCCAGCAGCTCTCTAGCGGGACCTAACCAAGAGACCCAGTACTTC. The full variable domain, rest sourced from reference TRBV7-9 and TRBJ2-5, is DTGVSQNPRHKITKRGQNVTFRCDPISEHNRLYWYRQTLGQGPEFLTYFQNEAQLEKSRLLSDRFSAERPKGSFSTLEIQRTEQGDSAMYLCASSSLAGPNQETQYFGPGTRLLVL.

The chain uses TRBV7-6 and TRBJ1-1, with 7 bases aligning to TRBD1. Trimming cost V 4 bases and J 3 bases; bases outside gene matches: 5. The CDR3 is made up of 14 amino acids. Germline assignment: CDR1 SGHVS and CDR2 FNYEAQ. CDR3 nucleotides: TGTGCCAGCAGCTCCCGGACAGGCGACACTGAAGCTTTCTTT. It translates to CASSSRTGDTEAFF.

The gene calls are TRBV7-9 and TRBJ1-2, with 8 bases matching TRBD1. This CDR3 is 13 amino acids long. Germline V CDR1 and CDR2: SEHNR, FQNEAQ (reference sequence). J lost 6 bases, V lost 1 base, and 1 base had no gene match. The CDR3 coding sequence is TGTGCCAGCAGCTTAGTCAGGGGGCATGGCTACACCTTC. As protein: CASSLVRGHGYTF. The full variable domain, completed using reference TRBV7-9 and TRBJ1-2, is DTGVSQNPRHKITKRGQNVTFRCDPISEHNRLYWYRQTLGQGPEFLTYFQNEAQLEKSRLLSDRFSAERPKGSFSTLEIQRTEQGDSAMYLCASSLVRGHGYTFGSGTRLTVV.

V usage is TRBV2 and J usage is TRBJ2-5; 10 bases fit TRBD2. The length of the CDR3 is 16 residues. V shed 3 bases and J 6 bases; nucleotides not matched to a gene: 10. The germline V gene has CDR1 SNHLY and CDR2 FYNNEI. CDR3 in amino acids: CASSEAASGRMKTQYF. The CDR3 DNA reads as TGTGCCAGCAGTGAGGCTGCTAGCGGGAGAATGAAGACCCAGTACTTC.

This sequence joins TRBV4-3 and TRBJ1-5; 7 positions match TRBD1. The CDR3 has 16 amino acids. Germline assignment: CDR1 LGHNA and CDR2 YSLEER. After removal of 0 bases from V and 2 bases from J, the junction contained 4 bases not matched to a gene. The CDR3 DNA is TGCGCCAGCAGCCAAGATGTAGACAGGGGCAATCAGCCCCAGCATTTT. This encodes CASSQDVDRGNQPQHF.

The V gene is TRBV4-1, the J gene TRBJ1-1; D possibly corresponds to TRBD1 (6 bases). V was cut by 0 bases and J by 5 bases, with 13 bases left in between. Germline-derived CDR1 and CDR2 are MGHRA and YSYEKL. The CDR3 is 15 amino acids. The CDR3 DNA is TGCGCCAGCAGCCAAGAGTCAGGGGTGATGACTGAAGCTTTCTTT. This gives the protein CASSQESGVMTEAFF.

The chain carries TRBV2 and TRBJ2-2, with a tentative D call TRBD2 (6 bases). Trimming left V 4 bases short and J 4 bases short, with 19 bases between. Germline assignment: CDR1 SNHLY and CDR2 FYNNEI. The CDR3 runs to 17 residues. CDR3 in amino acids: CASSASQAMGGTGELFF. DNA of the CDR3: TGTGCCAGCAGTGCTTCCCAGGCTATGGGGGGCACCGGGGAGCTGTTTTTT.

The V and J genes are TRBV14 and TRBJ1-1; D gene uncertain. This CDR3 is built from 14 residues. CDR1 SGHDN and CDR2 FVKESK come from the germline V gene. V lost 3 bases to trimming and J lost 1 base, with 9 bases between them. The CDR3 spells CASSHPGGNTEAFF. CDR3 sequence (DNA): TGTGCCAGCAGCCACCCTGGTGGGAACACTGAAGCTTTCTTT.

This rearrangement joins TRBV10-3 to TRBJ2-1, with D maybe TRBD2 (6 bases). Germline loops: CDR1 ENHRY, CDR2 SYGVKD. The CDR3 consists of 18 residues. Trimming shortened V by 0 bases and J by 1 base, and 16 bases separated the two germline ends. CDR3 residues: CAISESGAGPLSYNEQFF. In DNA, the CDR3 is TGTGCCATCAGTGAGTCGGGCGCGGGGCCCTTGTCCTACAATGAGCAGTTCTTC.

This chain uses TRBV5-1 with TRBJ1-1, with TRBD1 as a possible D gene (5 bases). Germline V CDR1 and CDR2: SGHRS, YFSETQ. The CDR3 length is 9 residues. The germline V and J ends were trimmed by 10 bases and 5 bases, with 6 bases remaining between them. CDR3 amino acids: CAGGTEAFF. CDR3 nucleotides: TGCGCCGGGGGAACTGAAGCTTTCTTT.

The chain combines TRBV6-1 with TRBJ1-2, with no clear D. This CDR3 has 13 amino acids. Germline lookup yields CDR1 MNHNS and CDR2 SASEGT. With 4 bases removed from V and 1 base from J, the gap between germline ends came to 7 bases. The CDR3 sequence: CASSGGINYGYTF. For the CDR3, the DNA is TGTGCCAGCAGTGGAGGCATTAACTATGGCTACACCTTC.